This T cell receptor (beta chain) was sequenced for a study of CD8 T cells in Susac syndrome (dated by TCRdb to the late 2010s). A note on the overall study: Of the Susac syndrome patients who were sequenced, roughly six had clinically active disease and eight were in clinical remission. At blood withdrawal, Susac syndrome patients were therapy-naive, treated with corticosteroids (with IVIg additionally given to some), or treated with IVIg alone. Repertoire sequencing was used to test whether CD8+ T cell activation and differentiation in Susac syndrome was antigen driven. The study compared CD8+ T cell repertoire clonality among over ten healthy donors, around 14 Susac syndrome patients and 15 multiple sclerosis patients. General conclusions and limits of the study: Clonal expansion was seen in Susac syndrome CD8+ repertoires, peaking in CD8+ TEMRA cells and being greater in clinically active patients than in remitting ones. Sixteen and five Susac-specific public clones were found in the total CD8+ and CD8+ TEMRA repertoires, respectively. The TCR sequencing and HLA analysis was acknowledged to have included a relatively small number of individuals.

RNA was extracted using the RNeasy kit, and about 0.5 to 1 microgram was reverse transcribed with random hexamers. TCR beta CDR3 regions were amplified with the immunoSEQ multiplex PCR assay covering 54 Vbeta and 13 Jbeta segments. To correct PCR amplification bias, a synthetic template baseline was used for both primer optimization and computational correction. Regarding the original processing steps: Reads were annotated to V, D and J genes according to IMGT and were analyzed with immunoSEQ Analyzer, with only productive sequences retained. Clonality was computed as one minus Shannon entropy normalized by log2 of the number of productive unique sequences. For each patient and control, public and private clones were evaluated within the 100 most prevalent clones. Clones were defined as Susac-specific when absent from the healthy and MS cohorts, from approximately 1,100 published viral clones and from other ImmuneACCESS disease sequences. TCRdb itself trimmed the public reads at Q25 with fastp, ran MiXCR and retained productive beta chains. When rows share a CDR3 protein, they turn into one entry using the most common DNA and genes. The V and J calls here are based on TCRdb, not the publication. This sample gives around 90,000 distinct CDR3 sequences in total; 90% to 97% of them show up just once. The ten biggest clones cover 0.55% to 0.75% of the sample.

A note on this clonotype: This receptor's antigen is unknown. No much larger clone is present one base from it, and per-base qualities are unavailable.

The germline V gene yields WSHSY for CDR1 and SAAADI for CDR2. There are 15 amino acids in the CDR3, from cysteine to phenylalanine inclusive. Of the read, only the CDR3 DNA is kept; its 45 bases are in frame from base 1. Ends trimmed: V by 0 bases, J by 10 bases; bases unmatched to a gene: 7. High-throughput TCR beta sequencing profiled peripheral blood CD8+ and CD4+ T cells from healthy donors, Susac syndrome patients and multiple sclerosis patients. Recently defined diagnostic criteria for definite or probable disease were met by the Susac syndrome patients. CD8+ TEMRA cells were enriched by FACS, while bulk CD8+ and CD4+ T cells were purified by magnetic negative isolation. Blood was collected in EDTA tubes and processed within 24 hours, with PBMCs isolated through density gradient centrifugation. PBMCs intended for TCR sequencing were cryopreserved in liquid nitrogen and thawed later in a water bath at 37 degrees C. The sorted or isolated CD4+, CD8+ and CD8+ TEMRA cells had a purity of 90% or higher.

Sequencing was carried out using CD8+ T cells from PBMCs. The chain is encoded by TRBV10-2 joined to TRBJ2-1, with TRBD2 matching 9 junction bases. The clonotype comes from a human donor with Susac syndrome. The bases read TGCGCCAGCAGTGAGTCAGGCGGGGGGGAGGGCGAGCAGTTCTTC. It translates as CASSESGGGEGEQFF.